This T cell receptor beta chain was sequenced during a study of early T cells in non-severe SARS-CoV-2 infection. About the study: Bulk RNA taken from unsorted whole blood was sequenced, leaving chains unpaired.

The V gene's germline CDR1 is DFQATT and CDR2 SNEGSKA (reference sequence). The CDR3 runs 13 residues. V dropped 3 bases and J dropped 5 bases, with 14 bases sitting between them. TCRdb processed the 5' RACE reads anew with MiXCR; each CDR3 protein has one entry. The data show 68,000 or so distinct CDR3 sequences, 9.5% to 15% seen once. This clonotype turned up a few times. This TCR derives from an adult who was a healthcare worker with PCR-confirmed SARS-CoV-2 infection or an uninfected control (not recorded which). Sequenced input: whole blood. This chain links TRBV20-1 with TRBJ2-7; D possibly corresponds to TRBD1 (5 bases). The DNA for the CDR3 is TGCAGTGCTAGGGCCAACCTCAGGGACGAGCAGTACTTC. It is translated as CSARANLRDEQYF.